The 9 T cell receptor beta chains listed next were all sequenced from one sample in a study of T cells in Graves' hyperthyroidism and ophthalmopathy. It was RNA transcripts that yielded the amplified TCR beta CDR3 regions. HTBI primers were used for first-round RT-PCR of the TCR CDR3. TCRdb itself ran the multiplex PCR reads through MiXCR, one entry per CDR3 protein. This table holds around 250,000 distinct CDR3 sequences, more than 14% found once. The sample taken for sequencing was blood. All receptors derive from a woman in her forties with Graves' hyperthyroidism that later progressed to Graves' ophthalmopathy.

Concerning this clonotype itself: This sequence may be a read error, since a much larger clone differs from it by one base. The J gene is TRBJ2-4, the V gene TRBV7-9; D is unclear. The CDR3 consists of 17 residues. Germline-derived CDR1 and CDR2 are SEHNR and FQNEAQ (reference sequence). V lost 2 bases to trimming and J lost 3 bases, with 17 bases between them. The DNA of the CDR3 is TGTGCCAGCAGCTTATCGTCAAATCCTGGCGGCAAAAACATTCAGTACTTC. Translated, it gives CASSLSSNPGGKNIQYF.

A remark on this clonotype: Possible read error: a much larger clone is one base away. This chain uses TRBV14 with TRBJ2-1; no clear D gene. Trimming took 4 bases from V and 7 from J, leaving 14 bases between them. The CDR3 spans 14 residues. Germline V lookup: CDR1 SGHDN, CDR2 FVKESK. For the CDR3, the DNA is TGTGCCAGCAGCCGATCGGCAGGCCGGAATGAGCAGTTCTTC. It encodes CASSRSAGRNEQFF.

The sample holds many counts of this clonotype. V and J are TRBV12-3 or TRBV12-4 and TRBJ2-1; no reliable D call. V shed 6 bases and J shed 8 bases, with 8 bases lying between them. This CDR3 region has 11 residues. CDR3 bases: TGTGCCAGCAGGCACACGGATGAGCAGTTCTTC. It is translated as CASRHTDEQFF.

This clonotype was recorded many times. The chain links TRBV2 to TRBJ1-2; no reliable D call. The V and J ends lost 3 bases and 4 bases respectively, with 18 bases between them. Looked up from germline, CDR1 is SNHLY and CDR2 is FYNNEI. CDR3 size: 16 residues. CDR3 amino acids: CASSDWKVNLLYGYTF. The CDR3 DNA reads TGTGCCAGCAGTGATTGGAAGGTCAACTTACTCTATGGCTACACCTTC.

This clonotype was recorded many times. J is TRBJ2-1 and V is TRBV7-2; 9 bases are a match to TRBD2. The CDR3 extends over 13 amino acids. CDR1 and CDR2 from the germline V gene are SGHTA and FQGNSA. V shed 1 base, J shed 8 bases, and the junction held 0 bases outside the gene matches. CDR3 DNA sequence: TGTGCCAGCAGCTTAGTAGCGGGAGATGAGCAGTTCTTC. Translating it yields CASSLVAGDEQFF. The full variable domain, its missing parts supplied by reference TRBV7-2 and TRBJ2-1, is GAGVSQSPSNKVTEKGKDVELRCDPISGHTALYWYRQSLGQGLEFLIYFQGNSAPDKSGLPSDRFSAERTGGSVSTLTIQRTQQEDSAVYLCASSLVAGDEQFFGPGTRLTVL.

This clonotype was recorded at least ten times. As DNA, the CDR3 is TGTGCCAGCAGAGGGACTAGCGGCCAAGAGACCCAGTACTTC. It yields the protein CASRGTSGQETQYF. The gene calls are TRBV6-1 and TRBJ2-5; 11 bases are a match to TRBD2. The junction had 1 base not matched to a gene; V was cut back by 6 bases and J by 1 base. The germline gives CDR1 MNHNS, CDR2 SASEGT. The length of the CDR3 is 14 residues.

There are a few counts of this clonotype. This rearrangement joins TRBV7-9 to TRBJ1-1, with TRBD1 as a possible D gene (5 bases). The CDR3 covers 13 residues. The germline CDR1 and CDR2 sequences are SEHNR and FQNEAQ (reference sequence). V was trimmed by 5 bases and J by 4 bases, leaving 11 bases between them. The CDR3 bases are TGTGCCAGCAGCACTAAGGGGAGCACTGAAGCTTTCTTT. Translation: CASSTKGSTEAFF.

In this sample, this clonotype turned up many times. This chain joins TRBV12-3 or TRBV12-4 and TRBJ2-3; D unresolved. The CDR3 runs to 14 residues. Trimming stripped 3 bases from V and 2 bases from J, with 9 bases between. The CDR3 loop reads CASSLSRHTDTQYF. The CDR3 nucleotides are TGTGCCAGCAGTTTGAGTCGGCACACAGATACGCAGTATTTT.

CDR3 amino acids: CSAITGKSSYNEQFF. The CDR3 DNA follows: TGCAGTGCTATTACGGGGAAGAGCTCCTACAATGAGCAGTTCTTC. This rearrangement joins TRBV20-1 to TRBJ2-1; TRBD2 might be the D (5 bases). Germline CDR1 DFQATT, CDR2 SNEGSKA (reference sequence). Trimming cost V 4 bases and J 0 bases, with 13 bases left between them. The CDR3 has 15 residues.